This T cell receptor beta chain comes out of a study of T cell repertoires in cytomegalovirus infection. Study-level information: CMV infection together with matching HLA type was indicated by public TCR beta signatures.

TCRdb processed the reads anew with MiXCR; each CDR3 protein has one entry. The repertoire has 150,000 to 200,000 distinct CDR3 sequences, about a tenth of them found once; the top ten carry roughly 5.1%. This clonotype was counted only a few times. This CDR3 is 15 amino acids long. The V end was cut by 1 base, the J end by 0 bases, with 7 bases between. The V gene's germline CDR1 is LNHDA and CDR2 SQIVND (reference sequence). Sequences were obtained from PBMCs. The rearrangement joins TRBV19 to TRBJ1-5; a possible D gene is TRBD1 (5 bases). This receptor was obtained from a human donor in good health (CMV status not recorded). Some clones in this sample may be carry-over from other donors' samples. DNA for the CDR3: TGTGCCAGTAGTATAGCCGACAGTAGCAATCAGCCCCAGCATTTT. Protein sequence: CASSIADSSNQPQHF.